This passage covers 30 T cell receptor beta chains from one sample sequenced in a study of blood T cell repertoires in COVID-19. Assay used: immunoSEQ multiplex PCR; TCRdb lists only in-frame clones, some missing. The profile covers a few hundred thousand clones, with around 87% appearing a single time and more than 0.85% taken by the ten largest. The specimen was peripheral blood. These receptors all come from a woman between 40 and 55 years old with COVID-19, enrolled during active disease.

The gene calls are TRBV28 and TRBJ2-1; TRBD2 might be the D (5 bases). The V gene's germline CDR1 is MDHEN and CDR2 SYDVKM. CDR3 size: 13 residues. Trimming removed 8 bases at V and 8 bases at J, with 16 bases between. CDR3 protein: CASGRGDGDEQFF. CDR3 coding DNA: TGTGCCAGCGGTAGAGGAGACGGGGATGAGCAGTTCTTC.

CDR3 protein: CASGAGGFPEAFF. The CDR3 DNA sequence: TGTGCCAGCGGAGCGGGGGGTTTCCCTGAAGCTTTCTTT. The chain joins TRBV5-5 to TRBJ1-1, with TRBD1 as a possible D gene (5 bases). This CDR3 has 13 amino acids. Per the germline V gene, CDR1 is SGHKS and CDR2 is YYEKEE (reference sequence). Trimming stripped 7 bases from V and 6 bases from J, with 16 bases between.

The chain employs TRBV6-2 or TRBV6-3 and TRBJ2-3; TRBD1 aligns across 8 bases. This CDR3 is built from 15 residues. The germline CDR1 and CDR2 sequences are MNHEY and SVGEGT. V lost 4 bases to trimming and J lost 1 base; unmatched junction nucleotides: 4. CDR3 region: CASSSNRGGTDTQYF. DNA of the CDR3: TGTGCCAGCAGTTCCAACAGGGGGGGCACAGATACGCAGTATTTT.

The gene calls are TRBV9 and TRBJ2-7; 8 bases fit TRBD1. V trimming: 4 bases; J trimming: 3 bases; junction bases outside the gene matches: 9. The CDR3 contains 15 residues. Germline assignment: CDR1 SGDLS and CDR2 YYNGEE. The CDR3 here is CASSFGTGDSYEQYF. The CDR3 bases are TGTGCCAGCAGCTTTGGGACAGGAGACAGCTACGAGCAGTACTTC.

The chain has TRBV2 and TRBJ1-5; D gene ambiguous. V was pared by 0 bases and J by 8 bases, with 11 bases between. Per the germline V gene, CDR1 is SNHLY and CDR2 is FYNNEI. The CDR3 length is 14 residues. Here the CDR3 reads CASSEARLFKPQHF. CDR3 sequence (DNA): TGTGCCAGCAGTGAAGCGAGACTGTTCAAGCCCCAGCATTTT.

V gene TRBV7-2 combines with J gene TRBJ2-1, with D possibly matching TRBD1 (6 bases). Germline loops: CDR1 SGHTA, CDR2 FQGNSA. The V end lost 5 bases, the J end lost 2 bases, and 16 bases lay between the germline ends. The CDR3 is 16 amino acids. The CDR3 reads CASSLSVRGTYNEQFF. The DNA for the CDR3 is TGTGCCAGCAGCCTTAGTGTCAGGGGCACCTACAATGAGCAGTTCTTC.

The chain couples TRBV7-9 to TRBJ2-2, with no clear D. This CDR3 is 17 amino acids long. Trimming left V 1 base short and J 3 bases short, with 15 bases between. The germline V gene encodes CDR1 SEHNR and CDR2 FQNEAQ (reference sequence). Here the CDR3 DNA reads TGTGCCAGCAGCTTAGTGGTCAGGTTAAGTGACACCGGGGAGCTGTTTTTT. Translation: CASSLVVRLSDTGELFF.

The chain combines TRBV4-2 with TRBJ2-7; 9 bases match TRBD2. The J segment lost 4 bases and the V segment lost 0 bases, leaving 4 bases of the junction unmatched. The CDR3 has 15 residues. The germline V gene has CDR1 LGHNA and CDR2 YNFKEQ. The CDR3 nucleotides read TGTGCCAGCAGCCAAGAGGTAGCGGGGGTTTACGAGCAGTACTTC. Its translation: CASSQEVAGVYEQYF.

V is TRBV28 and J is TRBJ2-3, with D perhaps TRBD1 (6 bases). The CDR3 consists of 13 residues. Per the germline V gene, CDR1 is MDHEN and CDR2 is SYDVKM. V was trimmed by 2 bases and J by 6 bases, leaving 9 bases between them. The CDR3 loop reads CASSLAGGDTQYF. In DNA form, the CDR3 reads TGTGCCAGCAGTTTAGCTGGGGGCGATACGCAGTATTTT.

V usage is TRBV30 and J usage is TRBJ2-7; D is ambiguous. V was clipped by 0 bases and J by 1 base, with 13 bases between them. The germline gives CDR1 GTSNPN, CDR2 SVGIG (reference sequence). This CDR3 comprises 15 residues. The DNA of the CDR3 is TGTGCCTGGAGTGTTTGGCATATACCTTCCTACGAGCAGTACTTC. Its protein is CAWSVWHIPSYEQYF.

The chain has TRBV27 and TRBJ1-6, with 11 bases aligning to TRBD1. The germline V gene has CDR1 MNHEY and CDR2 SMNVEV (reference sequence). The CDR3 contains 16 residues. V gave up 6 bases and J gave up 10 bases; unmatched junction bases: 11. The DNA for the CDR3 is TGTGCCAGCAGCAGTTTACCGTGGACAGGGGGCTCACCCCTCCACTTT. Translated: CASSSLPWTGGSPLHF.

The V and J genes are TRBV10-3 and TRBJ1-1; D unresolved. CDR1 and CDR2 (germline): ENHRY, SYGVKD. The CDR3 is 13 amino acids. V was pared by 7 bases and J by 4 bases, with 13 bases between. The CDR3 here is CAINNAAGTEAFF. In nucleotides, the CDR3 is TGTGCCATCAATAACGCAGCGGGCACTGAAGCTTTCTTT.

This chain links TRBV4-2 with TRBJ2-2, with TRBD1 matching over 10 bases. The CDR3 has 16 residues. V trimming: 1 base; J trimming: 4 bases; junction bases outside the gene matches: 3. Germline loops: CDR1 LGHNA, CDR2 YNFKEQ. The CDR3 spells CASSQGGQGFTGELFF. The DNA for the CDR3 is TGTGCCAGCAGCCAAGGGGGACAGGGGTTCACCGGGGAGCTGTTTTTT.

The chain recombines TRBV12-5 with TRBJ2-3; D unclear. Germline assignment: CDR1 LGHNT and CDR2 FRNRAP. This CDR3 comprises 15 residues. Trimming shortened V by 7 bases and J by 1 base, and 15 bases separated the two germline ends. CDR3 sequence: CASAHRVRGTDTQYF. CDR3 nucleotide sequence: TGTGCTAGTGCCCATCGGGTCCGGGGCACAGATACGCAGTATTTT.

The gene calls are TRBV7-3 and TRBJ1-4, with 7 bases that match TRBD1. The CDR3 has 15 residues. Trimming took 0 bases from V and 4 from J; bases not matched to a gene: 2. Per the germline V gene, CDR1 is SGHTA and CDR2 is FQGTGA. CDR3 DNA sequence: TGTGCCAGCAGCTTAACCCAGGGGGTTAATGAAAAACTGTTTTTT. Its protein is CASSLTQGVNEKLFF.

The chain couples TRBV19 to TRBJ2-7; D possibly corresponds to TRBD1 (5 bases). V shed 4 bases and J shed 3 bases, with 10 bases lying between them. The CDR3 spans 13 residues. CDR1 and CDR2 (germline): LNHDA, SQIVND (reference sequence). The CDR3 here is CASSTADSYEQYF. For the CDR3, the DNA is TGTGCCAGTAGTACAGCCGACAGCTACGAGCAGTACTTC.

This chain links TRBV9 with TRBJ2-7; 7 bases line up with TRBD1. Germline CDR1 and CDR2: SGDLS and YYNGEE. This CDR3 is built from 14 residues. The trim removed 3 bases at V and 2 bases at J, leaving 5 bases unmatched. The DNA for the CDR3 is TGTGCCAGCAGCGCTCGACAGGGCCCCTACGAGCAGTACTTC. It encodes CASSARQGPYEQYF.

This clone was counted a few times. This chain joins TRBV6-5 and TRBJ1-2; D remains ambiguous. The CDR3 is 15 residues long. From germline, CDR1 is MNHEY and CDR2 SVGAGI. V was clipped by 6 bases and J by 2 bases, with 16 bases between them. CDR3 sequence: CASRDRKEGNYGYTF. The CDR3 region has the DNA TGTGCCAGCAGGGATAGAAAGGAGGGAAACTATGGCTACACCTTC.

The rearrangement uses TRBV6-5 and TRBJ2-3; tentatively, D is TRBD1 (5 bases). Germline lookup yields CDR1 MNHEY and CDR2 SVGAGI. This CDR3 has 14 residues. Deletions cut 4 bases from V and 4 bases from J, with 12 bases between. The CDR3 nucleotides read TGTGCCAGCAGTTTCCAGGGTAATGCAGATACGCAGTATTTT. Translating gives CASSFQGNADTQYF.

The chain is built from TRBV29-1 and TRBJ2-7; D not resolved. V dropped 2 bases and J dropped 2 bases, with 10 bases sitting between them. The CDR3 totals 13 residues. CDR1 and CDR2 from the germline V gene are SQVTM and ANQGSEA. CDR3 in amino acids: CSVETQRPYEQYF. CDR3 sequence (DNA): TGCAGCGTTGAAACCCAGCGACCCTACGAGCAGTACTTC.

This clone has only a few counts. CDR3 protein: CASSLAGGNQPQHF. The CDR3 DNA follows: TGCGCCAGCAGCTTAGCGGGGGGCAATCAGCCCCAGCATTTT. The chain employs TRBV5-1 and TRBJ1-5; maybe TRBD1 (5 bases). This CDR3 has 14 residues. V lost 2 bases and J lost 2, with 8 bases in between. Per germline, CDR1 SGHRS and CDR2 YFSETQ.

This clone was counted once. V usage is TRBV6-5 and J usage is TRBJ2-1, with 13 bases fitting TRBD2. Germline values: CDR1 MNHEY, CDR2 SVGAGI. The V segment lost 0 bases and the J segment 7 bases; nucleotides outside the gene matches: 3. CDR3 size: 16 residues. The CDR3, as DNA: TGTGCCAGCAGTTACTCGGGACTAGCGGGGTATAATGAGCAGTTCTTC. The encoded protein is CASSYSGLAGYNEQFF.

The rearrangement links TRBV7-9 to TRBJ1-5; D perhaps matches TRBD1 (5 bases). Trimming stripped 0 bases from V and 3 bases from J, with 6 bases between. The germline CDR1 and CDR2 sequences are SEHNR and FQNEAQ (reference sequence). The CDR3 is 14 residues long. CDR3 sequence reads: CASSLAGANQPQHF. The CDR3 DNA follows: TGTGCCAGCAGCTTAGCAGGGGCCAATCAGCCCCAGCATTTT.

This sequence joins TRBV12-3 or TRBV12-4 and TRBJ1-2, with D maybe TRBD1 (5 bases). Between the trimmed V and J ends, which lost 3 bases and 8 bases, there was a span of 10 bases. The CDR3 runs 12 residues. CDR3 nucleotide sequence: TGTGCCAGCAGTTTCCAGGGAATCGGCTACACCTTC. Amino acids: CASSFQGIGYTF.

The CDR3 DNA reads as TGCGCCAGCAGCTTGCCCCTCGGGACTAGCGGGTACAATGAGCAGTTCTTC. It yields the protein CASSLPLGTSGYNEQFF. The gene calls are TRBV5-1 and TRBJ2-1; 12 bases agree with TRBD2. Germline V gene data show CDR1 as SGHRS and CDR2 as YFSETQ. The V segment lost 1 base and the J segment 4 bases; nucleotides outside the gene matches: 6. The CDR3 totals 17 residues.

This clone has more than one count but fewer than ten. The chain couples TRBV5-4 to TRBJ1-6; no reliable D call. The germline gives CDR1 SGHNT, CDR2 YYREEE (reference sequence). V lost 0 bases to trimming and J lost 7 bases, with 2 bases between them. The CDR3 length is 12 residues. CDR3 amino acids: CASSLANSPLHF. The CDR3 DNA follows: TGTGCCAGCAGCTTGGCGAATTCACCCCTCCACTTT.

V and J are TRBV13 and TRBJ2-3, with 10 nucleotides matching TRBD2. Germline V lookup: CDR1 PRHDT, CDR2 FYEKMQ (reference sequence). This CDR3 is 15 amino acids long. With 0 bases clipped from V and 3 bases from J, the junction kept 0 bases outside the gene matches. This chain's CDR3 is CASSLGGLATDTQYF. DNA of the CDR3: TGTGCCAGCAGCTTAGGGGGACTAGCGACAGATACGCAGTATTTT.

V gene TRBV28 combines with J gene TRBJ1-2; D is possibly TRBD1 (6 bases). This CDR3 is 15 amino acids long. Trimming pared 3 bases from V and 7 bases from J, leaving 18 bases between. The V gene's germline CDR1 is MDHEN and CDR2 SYDVKM. The CDR3 loop reads CASSFFGQSGSGYTF. The DNA for the CDR3 is TGTGCCAGCAGTTTCTTCGGACAGTCAGGGTCTGGCTACACCTTC.

The rearrangement uses TRBV11-3 and TRBJ2-3, with 10 positions matching TRBD1. Germline-derived CDR1 and CDR2 are SGHNT and YENEEA. This CDR3 contains 16 residues. The V and J ends lost 0 bases and 5 bases, in that order; junction bases with no gene match: 5. Here the CDR3 reads CASSLDRQGAGDTQYF. DNA for the CDR3: TGTGCCAGCAGCTTAGATCGACAGGGGGCGGGAGATACGCAGTATTTT. Combining the CDR3 with reference TRBV11-3 and TRBJ2-3 gives the whole variable domain EAGVVQSPRYKIIEKKQPVAFWCNPISGHNTLYWYLQNLGQGPELLIRYENEEAVDDSQLPKDRFSAERLKGVDSTLKIQPAELGDSAVYLCASSLDRQGAGDTQYFGPGTRLTVL.

The rearrangement joins TRBV7-9 to TRBJ1-4; a weak D match, TRBD1 (6 bases). The V gene lost 5 bases and the J gene lost 2 bases, with 9 bases spanning the gap. Germline values: CDR1 SEHNR, CDR2 FQNEAQ (reference sequence). This CDR3 comprises 14 residues. In DNA form, the CDR3 reads TGTGCCAGCAGCAAAACAGGGACTAATGAAAAACTGTTTTTT. It codes for CASSKTGTNEKLFF. Looking up the rest from reference TRBV7-9 and TRBJ1-4 gives the full variable domain: DTGVSQNPRHKITKRGQNVTFRCDPISEHNRLYWYRQTLGQGPEFLTYFQNEAQLEKSRLLSDRFSAERPKGSFSTLEIQRTEQGDSAMYLCASSKTGTNEKLFFGSGTQLSVL.